The 16 T cell receptor beta chains listed next were all sequenced from one sample in a study of T cell responses to AZD1222 COVID-19 vaccine (dated by TCRdb to the early 2020s). The time point label corresponds to: about 28 days (+/-7) after the second vaccine dose. Library prep was done by the immunoSEQ multiplex PCR assay. TCRdb provides this immuneACCESS table in a form limited to in-frame rearrangements. Some clones are lacking; in checked studies, under half of them reflect an unresolved V gene, and why the rest are absent is not known. The table for this sample lists approximately 110,000 clones; 85% of them were counted only once. Of the sample, 4.4% is held by the ten largest clones. The sequenced sample was peripheral blood, obtained 28 days after the second AZD1222 dose. The receptors shown here come from an adult who received the AZD1222 COVID-19 vaccine.

The J gene is TRBJ1-5, the V gene TRBV30; D is ambiguous. This CDR3 comprises 16 residues. Germline loops: CDR1 GTSNPN, CDR2 SVGIG (reference sequence). Deletions cut 0 bases from V and 3 bases from J, with 15 bases between. CDR3 loop: CAWSVVGGPANQPQHF. The CDR3 bases are TGTGCCTGGAGTGTAGTGGGTGGCCCCGCCAATCAGCCCCAGCATTTT.

V and J are TRBV13 and TRBJ2-2; 9 bases align to TRBD1. The V gene's germline CDR1 is PRHDT and CDR2 FYEKMQ (reference sequence). V was clipped by 5 bases and J by 0 bases; unmatched bases: 10. This CDR3 is 18 amino acids long. CDR3 in DNA: TGTGCCAGCAGCGGATGGGACAGGGCTGACACGAACACCGGGGAGCTGTTTTTT. It is translated as CASSGWDRADTNTGELFF.

The chain combines TRBV29-1 with TRBJ1-1; 7 bases align to TRBD1. The CDR3 spans 13 residues. Germline CDR1 and CDR2: SQVTM and ANQGSEA. Losses at the gene ends were 6 bases for V and 6 bases for J; bases not matched to a gene: 10. CDR3 residues: CSVRGRLVAEAFF. The CDR3 DNA reads as TGCAGCGTGAGGGGGCGGCTGGTCGCTGAAGCTTTCTTT.

V usage is TRBV7-8 and J usage is TRBJ1-1, with D unclear. V lost 3 bases and J lost 6, with 11 bases in between. The germline gives CDR1 SGHVS, CDR2 FQNEAQ. The CDR3 length is 13 residues. The CDR3 DNA is TGTGCCAGCAGCTTGGGTTTAGTACCTGAAGCTTTCTTT. Amino acids: CASSLGLVPEAFF.

This rearrangement joins TRBV7-2 to TRBJ1-2; no definite D call. The ends were cut back, 5 bases at V and 7 bases at J, with 14 bases in the middle. The CDR3 is made up of 13 amino acids. Germline loops: CDR1 SGHTA, CDR2 FQGNSA. The CDR3 reads CASSRAAGSGYTF. CDR3 coding DNA: TGTGCCAGCAGCCGGGCGGCGGGGTCTGGCTACACCTTC.

The chain employs TRBV23-1 and TRBJ1-1, with D perhaps matching TRBD1 (6 bases). TRBV23-1 is filed as an ORF, its function uncertain. With 6 bases removed from V and 1 base from J, the gap between germline ends came to 12 bases. The CDR3 covers 14 residues. The CDR3 region has the DNA TGCGCCAGCAGAGGGGGACACCAGAACACTGAAGCTTTCTTT. This sequence encodes CASRGGHQNTEAFF.

In its sample, this clone was seen a few times. The chain couples TRBV27 to TRBJ2-1; 11 bases align to TRBD2. Germline V gives CDR1 MNHEY, CDR2 SMNVEV (reference sequence). The length of the CDR3 is 18 residues. With V trimmed by 4 bases and J by 0 bases, 8 bases remained unmatched. For the CDR3, the DNA is TGTGCCAGCAGTTCCCGATCTAGCGGGGGGACCTCCTACAATGAGCAGTTCTTC. Amino acid sequence: CASSSRSSGGTSYNEQFF.

This clone has a handful of counts. J is TRBJ1-2 and V is TRBV28; possible D gene TRBD1, 6 bases. Looked up from germline, CDR1 is MDHEN and CDR2 is SYDVKM. The CDR3 is 16 amino acids. V lost 7 bases and J lost 4, with 22 bases in between. The CDR3 sequence: CASINLPGQLGYGYTF. Written as DNA, the CDR3 is TGTGCCAGCATTAACCTTCCGGGACAACTGGGCTATGGCTACACCTTC.

This sequence joins TRBV14 and TRBJ2-7, with 8 bases fitting TRBD1. The CDR3 covers 16 residues. The germline gives CDR1 SGHDN, CDR2 FVKESK. J was trimmed by 2 bases and V by 2 bases; bases with no gene match: 8. DNA for the CDR3: TGTGCCAGCAGCCAATTCCCGGGACAGGCCGCCTACGAGCAGTACTTC. This translates into CASSQFPGQAAYEQYF.

This chain joins TRBV10-3 and TRBJ2-5, with 11 bases matching TRBD2. V lost 5 bases and J lost 1; bases outside the gene matches: 3. Germline V gives CDR1 ENHRY, CDR2 SYGVKD. There are 15 residues in the CDR3. The CDR3 sequence: CAISPLAGAQETQYF. The DNA for the CDR3 is TGTGCCATCAGTCCACTAGCGGGGGCCCAAGAGACCCAGTACTTC.

The V and J genes are TRBV29-1 and TRBJ1-1, with TRBD1 matching 8 bases. The germline V gene encodes CDR1 SQVTM and CDR2 ANQGSEA. V was pared by 5 bases and J by 2 bases, with 13 bases of the junction left unmatched. The CDR3 totals 16 residues. The CDR3 DNA follows: TGCAGCGTTTCCCCAAACCGGGACAGGCGTAACACTGAAGCTTTCTTT. This translates into CSVSPNRDRRNTEAFF.

The rearrangement links TRBV2 to TRBJ2-2; D not certain. This CDR3 has 12 residues. CDR1 and CDR2 from the germline V gene are SNHLY and FYNNEI. Deletions cut 3 bases from V and 3 bases from J, with 2 bases between. CDR3 protein: CASSEDTGELFF. The CDR3 nucleotides read TGTGCCAGCAGTGAGGACACCGGGGAGCTGTTTTTT.

The rearrangement links TRBV11-2 to TRBJ2-1; perhaps D is TRBD1 or TRBD2 (5 bases each). The V and J ends lost 4 bases and 7 bases respectively, with 17 bases between them. The CDR3 has 15 residues. From germline, CDR1 is SGHAT and CDR2 FQNNGV. CDR3 sequence: CASSSSGTPRNEQFF. The CDR3 DNA sequence: TGTGCCAGCAGCTCCTCCGGGACCCCGAGGAATGAGCAGTTCTTC.

The chain uses TRBV13 and TRBJ2-2; 8 bases match TRBD1. The CDR3 is 15 amino acids. Germline-derived CDR1 and CDR2 are PRHDT and FYEKMQ (reference sequence). V lost 4 bases to trimming and J lost 7 bases; unmatched junction nucleotides: 8. The CDR3 coding sequence is TGTGCCAGCAGCTCCGGGACAGGATTCGGCGGGGAGCTGTTTTTT. Translating it yields CASSSGTGFGGELFF.

V and J are TRBV28 and TRBJ2-3; the D gene is possibly TRBD1 (5 bases). The CDR3 is 15 residues long. The germline V gene encodes CDR1 MDHEN and CDR2 SYDVKM. Trimming cost V 2 bases and J 0 bases, with 9 bases left between them. CDR3 amino acids: CASSLIGQSTDTQYF. Here the CDR3 DNA reads TGTGCCAGCAGTTTAATTGGACAAAGCACAGATACGCAGTATTTT.

The J gene is TRBJ1-1, the V gene TRBV19, with D tentatively TRBD1 (5 bases). The germline V and J ends were trimmed by 5 bases and 7 bases, with 20 bases remaining between them. The CDR3 runs to 15 residues. Germline V gene data show CDR1 as LNHDA and CDR2 as SQIVND (reference sequence). The CDR3 protein is CASSSSRGGFGEAFF. Written as DNA, the CDR3 is TGTGCCAGTAGTTCCTCCCGGGGGGGTTTCGGTGAAGCTTTCTTT.